Below are 16 T cell receptor beta chains sequenced from a single sample in a study of T cells in Graves' hyperthyroidism and ophthalmopathy (dated by TCRdb to between 2018 and 2020). The library relied on multiplex PCR. Sequencing relied on an Illumina HiSeq 2000. The TCR beta CDR3 regions were amplified from the RNA transcripts. A first-round RT-PCR of the TCR CDR3 used the HTBI primer set with the Qiagen OneStep RT-PCR kit. TCRdb redid the processing of the public reads, applying fastp at Q25 and MiXCR, and retained in-frame beta chains. A single entry per CDR3 protein holds the most common genes and DNA from its merged rows. The sample table records 500,000 to 550,000 distinct CDR3 sequences; around 21% of these occur just once. The top ten clones comprise around a quarter of the sample. The sequencing input was blood. These receptors originate from a man aged 18-30 years with Graves' hyperthyroidism.

The chain combines TRBV5-1 with TRBJ1-1; unclear D gene. V lost 0 bases to trimming and J lost 3 bases, with 9 bases between them. Germline lookup yields CDR1 SGHRS and CDR2 YFSETQ. This CDR3 contains 14 residues. The CDR3 protein is CASSLAGVHTEAFF. Written as DNA, the CDR3 is TGCGCCAGCAGCTTGGCTGGGGTACACACTGAAGCTTTCTTT.

This clonotype was seen a handful of times. This chain links TRBV20-1 with TRBJ1-2; D is uncertain. CDR1 DFQATT and CDR2 SNEGSKA come from the germline V gene (reference sequence). The CDR3 covers 13 residues. Trimming took 4 bases from V and 2 from J, leaving 11 bases between them. CDR3 coding DNA: TGCAGTGCTACAGGATCTCACAACTATGGCTACACCTTC. It is translated as CSATGSHNYGYTF.

This clonotype occurred many times. The rearrangement uses TRBV13 and TRBJ2-5; 8 bases fit TRBD2. Germline lookup yields CDR1 PRHDT and CDR2 FYEKMQ (reference sequence). The CDR3 runs 16 residues. V was pared by 6 bases and J by 5 bases, with 14 bases of the junction left unmatched. The CDR3 loop is CASSPAHGGAYETQYF. DNA of the CDR3: TGTGCCAGCAGTCCAGCCCACGGGGGGGCTTACGAGACCCAGTACTTC.

CDR3 sequence (DNA): TGTGCCAGCCGACAGGGCCCAGAGACCCAGTACTTC. It specifies CASRQGPETQYF. The chain employs TRBV6-2 or TRBV6-3 and TRBJ2-5, with 7 bases that match TRBD1. J was trimmed by 4 bases and V by 8 bases; bases with no gene match: 4. CDR1 MNHEY and CDR2 SVGEGT come from the germline V gene. The CDR3 length is 12 residues.

This chain links TRBV28 with TRBJ2-2, with 8 bases lining up with TRBD1. Losses at the gene ends were 5 bases for V and 4 bases for J; bases not matched to a gene: 9. There are 16 residues in the CDR3. Germline loops: CDR1 MDHEN, CDR2 SYDVKM. CDR3: CASSREDREPTGELFF. CDR3 nucleotide sequence: TGTGCCAGCAGTCGAGAGGACAGGGAGCCCACCGGGGAGCTGTTTTTT.

This clonotype was counted ten times or more. The V and J genes are TRBV2 and TRBJ2-2, with D unresolved. The V end was cut by 7 bases, the J end by 5 bases, with 14 bases between. From germline, CDR1 is SNHLY and CDR2 FYNNEI. The CDR3 loop spans 14 amino acids. Written as DNA, the CDR3 is TGTGCCAGCACCGAAAACTACTATACCGGGGAGCTGTTTTTT. Translation: CASTENYYTGELFF.

The sample holds many counts of this clonotype. The chain joins TRBV5-6 to TRBJ2-5; D perhaps matches TRBD2 (5 bases). The CDR3 is 15 amino acids. Germline V lookup: CDR1 SGHDT, CDR2 YYEEEE. V was cut by 5 bases and J by 0 bases, with 14 bases left in between. CDR3 region: CASSPTTGNQETQYF. DNA of the CDR3: TGTGCCAGCAGTCCTACAACGGGGAACCAAGAGACCCAGTACTTC. The full variable domain, rest sourced from reference TRBV5-6 and TRBJ2-5, is DAGVTQSPTHLIKTRGQQVTLRCSPKSGHDTVSWYQQALGQGPQFIFQYYEEEERQRGNFPDRFSGHQFPNYSSELNVNALLLGDSALYLCASSPTTGNQETQYFGPGTRLLVL.

In this sample, this clonotype turned up a few times. The genes are TRBV7-9 and TRBJ1-5; a possible D gene is TRBD1 (5 bases). V was cut by 5 bases and J by 2 bases, with 13 bases left in between. There are 15 residues in the CDR3. Per germline, CDR1 SEHNR and CDR2 FQNEAQ (reference sequence). The CDR3 spells CASSPGGIGNQPQHF. The CDR3 nucleotides are TGTGCCAGCAGCCCCGGGGGGATTGGCAATCAGCCCCAGCATTTT.

In this sample, this clonotype turned up many times. The V gene is TRBV7-9, the J gene TRBJ1-1, with 7 bases matching TRBD1. The CDR3 totals 14 residues. Germline V gene data show CDR1 as SEHNR and CDR2 as FQNEAQ (reference sequence). Trimming at V came to 4 bases and at J to 2 bases, leaving 4 bases not matched to a gene. The CDR3 DNA reads TGTGCCAGCAGCTGGGAGGGGGCCAACACTGAAGCTTTCTTT. Translating gives CASSWEGANTEAFF.

This clonotype was observed a few times. CDR3 in amino acids: CASSLLARSPLHF. The CDR3 bases are TGTGCCAGCAGCTTACTGGCGCGTTCACCCCTCCACTTT. The rearrangement joins TRBV11-2 to TRBJ1-6; D gene unclear. Germline V CDR1 and CDR2: SGHAT, FQNNGV. The CDR3 totals 13 residues. The V end lost 2 bases, the J end lost 9 bases, and 8 bases lay between the germline ends.

The V and J genes are TRBV6-1 and TRBJ2-5; D remains unclear. Germline CDR1 reads MNHNS; CDR2 reads SASEGT. Between the trimmed V and J ends, which lost 6 bases and 7 bases, there was a span of 15 bases. The length of the CDR3 is 13 residues. CDR3 loop: CASSEPGSWTQYF. The CDR3 nucleotides are TGTGCCAGCAGCGAGCCGGGCAGTTGGACCCAGTACTTC.

This clonotype was seen ten or more times. The chain recombines TRBV15 with TRBJ1-3, with 7 bases that match TRBD1. The germline CDR1 and CDR2 sequences are LNHNV and YYDKDF (reference sequence). The CDR3 is 18 amino acids. V gave up 0 bases and J gave up 0 bases; unmatched junction bases: 8. In nucleotides, the CDR3 is TGTGCCACCAGCAGAGAAGGGGGCAGACTATCCTCTGGAAACACCATATATTTT. Protein product: CATSREGGRLSSGNTIYF.

V is TRBV6-2 or TRBV6-3 and J is TRBJ2-2; 9 bases are a match to TRBD2. V shed 6 bases and J 0 bases; nucleotides not matched to a gene: 5. Germline CDR1 and CDR2: MNHEY and SVGEGT. This CDR3 contains 16 residues. The CDR3 reads CASRGSGRTNTGELFF. CDR3 DNA: TGTGCCAGCAGAGGGAGCGGGAGGACGAACACCGGGGAGCTGTTTTTT.

This clonotype has only a few counts. The rearrangement joins TRBV10-3 to TRBJ2-7; D is undetermined. The V end lost 7 bases, the J end lost 4 bases, and 5 bases lay between the germline ends. This CDR3 has 10 residues. Germline V gene data show CDR1 as ENHRY and CDR2 as SYGVKD. The CDR3 region is CAITEYEQYF. The CDR3 DNA sequence: TGTGCCATCACGGAGTACGAGCAGTACTTC.

This clonotype was counted many times. DNA for the CDR3: TGCGCCAGCAGCCAAGTGTGGCATGGTTCTAACTATGGCTACACCTTC. Protein sequence: CASSQVWHGSNYGYTF. V and J are TRBV4-1 and TRBJ1-2; D call uncertain. Germline CDR1 MGHRA, CDR2 YSYEKL. The CDR3 consists of 16 residues. With 1 base removed from V and 0 bases from J, the gap between germline ends came to 12 bases.

This clonotype was counted at least ten times. The chain employs TRBV6-5 and TRBJ2-7; D gene ambiguous. The V end was cut by 0 bases, the J end by 7 bases, with 10 bases between. CDR3 length: 13 amino acids. Looked up from germline, CDR1 is MNHEY and CDR2 is SVGAGI. CDR3 DNA: TGTGCCAGCAGTTACTCGCCCTTTCGGGAGCAGTACTTC. This translates into CASSYSPFREQYF.